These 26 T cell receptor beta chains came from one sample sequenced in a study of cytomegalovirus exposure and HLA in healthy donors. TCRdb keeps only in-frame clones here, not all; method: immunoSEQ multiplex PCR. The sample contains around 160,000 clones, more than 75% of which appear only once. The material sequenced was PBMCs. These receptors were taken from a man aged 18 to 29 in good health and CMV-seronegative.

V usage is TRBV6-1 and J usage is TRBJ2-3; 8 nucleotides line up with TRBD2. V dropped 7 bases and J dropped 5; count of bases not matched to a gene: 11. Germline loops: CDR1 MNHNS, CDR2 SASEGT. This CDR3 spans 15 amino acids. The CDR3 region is CASKGGGGLGDTQYF. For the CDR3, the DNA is TGTGCCAGCAAGGGTGGCGGGGGGCTGGGAGATACGCAGTATTTT.

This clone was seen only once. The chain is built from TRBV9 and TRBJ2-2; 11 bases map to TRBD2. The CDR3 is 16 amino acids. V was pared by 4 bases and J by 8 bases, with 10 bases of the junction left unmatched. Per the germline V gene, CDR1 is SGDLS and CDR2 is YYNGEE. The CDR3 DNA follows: TGTGCCAGCAGCCATCGACTAGCGGGGAGGGAGGGGGAGCTGTTTTTT. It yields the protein CASSHRLAGREGELFF.

CDR3 in DNA: TGCGCCAGCAGCGCCGGACAGGAAGGAACCTACGAGCAGTACTTC. Protein sequence: CASSAGQEGTYEQYF. The chain couples TRBV5-1 to TRBJ2-7, with TRBD1 matching over 7 bases. V lost 4 bases and J lost 2; bases outside the gene matches: 9. The germline CDR1 and CDR2 sequences are SGHRS and YFSETQ. This CDR3 has 15 amino acids. Supplemented by reference TRBV5-1 and TRBJ2-7, the full variable domain reads KAGVTQTPRYLIKTRGQQVTLSCSPISGHRSVSWYQQTPGQGLQFLFEYFSETQRNKGNFPGRFSGRQFSNSRSEMNVSTLELGDSALYLCASSAGQEGTYEQYFGPGTRLTVT.

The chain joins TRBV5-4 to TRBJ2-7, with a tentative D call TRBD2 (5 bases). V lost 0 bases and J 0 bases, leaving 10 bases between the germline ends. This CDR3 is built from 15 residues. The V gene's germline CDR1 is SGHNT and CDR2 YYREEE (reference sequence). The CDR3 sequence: CASSLGSGPSYEQYF. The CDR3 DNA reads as TGTGCCAGCAGCTTGGGAAGCGGTCCCTCCTACGAGCAGTACTTC.

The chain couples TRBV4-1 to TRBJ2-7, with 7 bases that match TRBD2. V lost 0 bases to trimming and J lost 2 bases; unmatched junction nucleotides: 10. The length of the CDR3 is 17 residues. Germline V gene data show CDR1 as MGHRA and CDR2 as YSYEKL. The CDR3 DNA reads TGCGCCAGCAGCCAAGAGCCCGGGACTAAATACACCTACGAGCAGTACGTC. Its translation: CASSQEPGTKYTYEQYV.

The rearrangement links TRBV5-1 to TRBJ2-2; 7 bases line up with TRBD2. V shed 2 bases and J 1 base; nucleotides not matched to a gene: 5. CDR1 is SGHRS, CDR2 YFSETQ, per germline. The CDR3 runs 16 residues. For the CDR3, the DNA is TGCGCCAGCAGCTTTGGGAGGGAGCTGAACACCGGGGAGCTGTTTTTT. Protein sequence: CASSFGRELNTGELFF.

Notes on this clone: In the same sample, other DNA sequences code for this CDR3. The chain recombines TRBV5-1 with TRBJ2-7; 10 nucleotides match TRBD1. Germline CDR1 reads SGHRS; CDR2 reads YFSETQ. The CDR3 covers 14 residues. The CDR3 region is CASSRGQGSSEQYV. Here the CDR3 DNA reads TGCGCCAGCAGCCGGGGACAGGGGAGTTCCGAGCAATACGTC.

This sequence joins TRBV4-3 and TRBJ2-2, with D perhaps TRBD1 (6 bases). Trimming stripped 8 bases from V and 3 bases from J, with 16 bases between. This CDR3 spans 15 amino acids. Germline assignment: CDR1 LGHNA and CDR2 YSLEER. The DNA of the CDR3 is TGCGCCAGCCACCCCAGGGCAGGGGACACCGGGGAGCTGTTTTTT. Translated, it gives CASHPRAGDTGELFF.

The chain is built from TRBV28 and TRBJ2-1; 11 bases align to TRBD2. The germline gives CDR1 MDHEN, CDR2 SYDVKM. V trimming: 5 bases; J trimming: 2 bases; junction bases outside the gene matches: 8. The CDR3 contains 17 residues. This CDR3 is CASSTKLAGATYNEQFF. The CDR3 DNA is TGTGCCAGCAGTACCAAACTAGCGGGGGCCACCTACAATGAGCAGTTCTTC.

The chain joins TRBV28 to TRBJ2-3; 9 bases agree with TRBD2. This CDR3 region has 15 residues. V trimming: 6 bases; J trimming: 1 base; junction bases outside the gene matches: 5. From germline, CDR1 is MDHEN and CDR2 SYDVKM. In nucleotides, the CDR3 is TGTGCCAGCAGCCGTCGGACTAGCGGCACAGATACGCAGTATTTT. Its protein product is CASSRRTSGTDTQYF.

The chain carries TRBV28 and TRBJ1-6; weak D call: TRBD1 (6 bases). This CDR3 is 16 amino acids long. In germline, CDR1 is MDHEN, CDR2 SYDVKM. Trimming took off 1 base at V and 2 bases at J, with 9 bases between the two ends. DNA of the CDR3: TGTGCCAGCAGTTTATCGGGGGGCCCCTATAATTCACCCCTCCACTTT. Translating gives CASSLSGGPYNSPLHF.

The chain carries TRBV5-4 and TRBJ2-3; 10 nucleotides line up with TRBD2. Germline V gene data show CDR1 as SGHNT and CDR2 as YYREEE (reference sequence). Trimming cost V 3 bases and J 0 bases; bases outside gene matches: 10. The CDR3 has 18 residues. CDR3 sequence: CASSSDGLAVPSTDTQYF. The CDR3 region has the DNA TGTGCCAGCAGCTCTGACGGACTAGCGGTACCTAGCACAGATACGCAGTATTTT.

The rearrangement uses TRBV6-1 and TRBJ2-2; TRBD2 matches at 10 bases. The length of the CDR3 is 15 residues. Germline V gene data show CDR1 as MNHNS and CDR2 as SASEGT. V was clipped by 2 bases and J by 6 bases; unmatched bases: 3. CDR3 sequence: CASSESGRAAGELFF. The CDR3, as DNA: TGTGCCAGCAGTGAAAGCGGGAGGGCTGCCGGGGAGCTGTTTTTT.

The CDR3 reads CASSQGGSLANTEAFF. The CDR3 nucleotides read TGCGCCAGCAGCCAAGGTGGGAGTCTTGCAAACACTGAAGCTTTCTTT. The chain is built from TRBV4-1 and TRBJ1-1; no reliable D call. Germline CDR1 reads MGHRA; CDR2 reads YSYEKL. V lost 1 base to trimming and J lost 2 bases, with 14 bases between them. CDR3 length equals 16 residues.

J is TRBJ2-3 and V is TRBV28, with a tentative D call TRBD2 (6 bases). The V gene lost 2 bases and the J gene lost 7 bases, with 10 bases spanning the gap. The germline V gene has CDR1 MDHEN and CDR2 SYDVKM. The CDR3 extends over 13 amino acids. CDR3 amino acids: CASSLRGIHTQYF. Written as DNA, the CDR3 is TGTGCCAGCAGTTTACGGGGGATTCATACGCAGTATTTT. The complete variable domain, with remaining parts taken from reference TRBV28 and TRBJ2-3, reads DVKVTQSSRYLVKRTGEKVFLECVQDMDHENMFWYRQDPGLGLRLIYFSYDVKMKEKGDIPEGYSVSREKKERFSLILESASTNQTSMYLCASSLRGIHTQYFGPGTRLTVL.

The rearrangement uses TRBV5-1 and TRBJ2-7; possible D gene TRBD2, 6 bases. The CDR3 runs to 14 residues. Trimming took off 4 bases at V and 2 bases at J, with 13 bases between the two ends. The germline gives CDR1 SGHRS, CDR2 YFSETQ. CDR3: CASSPGTSTYEQYF. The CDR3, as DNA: TGCGCCAGCAGCCCAGGGACTTCAACCTACGAGCAGTACTTC.

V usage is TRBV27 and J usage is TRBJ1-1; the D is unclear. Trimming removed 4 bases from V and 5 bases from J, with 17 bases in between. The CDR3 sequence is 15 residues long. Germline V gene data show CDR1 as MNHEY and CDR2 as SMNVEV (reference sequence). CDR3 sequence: CASSSLEARRTEAFF. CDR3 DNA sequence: TGTGCCAGCAGTTCCCTTGAAGCGAGACGAACTGAAGCTTTCTTT.

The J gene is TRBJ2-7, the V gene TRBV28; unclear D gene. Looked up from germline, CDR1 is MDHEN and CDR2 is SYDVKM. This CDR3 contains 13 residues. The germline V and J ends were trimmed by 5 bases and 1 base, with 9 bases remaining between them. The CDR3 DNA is TGTGCCAGCAGTCCTCACGGGTCCTACGAGCAGTACGTC. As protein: CASSPHGSYEQYV.

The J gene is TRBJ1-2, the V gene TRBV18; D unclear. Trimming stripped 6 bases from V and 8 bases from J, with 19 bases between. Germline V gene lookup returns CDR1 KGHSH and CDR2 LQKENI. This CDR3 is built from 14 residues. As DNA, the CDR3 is TGTGCCAGCTCGCGGAGGGAAGGTGATGGAGGCTACACCTTC. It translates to CASSRREGDGGYTF.

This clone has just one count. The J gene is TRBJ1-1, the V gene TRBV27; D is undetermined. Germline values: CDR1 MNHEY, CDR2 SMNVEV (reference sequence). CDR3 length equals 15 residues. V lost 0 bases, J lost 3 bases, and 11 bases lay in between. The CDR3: CASSLSAGLDTEAFF. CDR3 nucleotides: TGTGCCAGCAGTTTATCGGCCGGGTTAGACACTGAAGCTTTCTTT.

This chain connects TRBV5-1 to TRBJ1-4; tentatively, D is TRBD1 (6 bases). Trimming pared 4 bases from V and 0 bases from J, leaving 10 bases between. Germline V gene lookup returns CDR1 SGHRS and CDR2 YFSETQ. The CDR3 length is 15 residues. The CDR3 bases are TGCGCCAGCAGCCCCCACAGGGCAACTAATGAAAAACTGTTTTTT. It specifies CASSPHRATNEKLFF.

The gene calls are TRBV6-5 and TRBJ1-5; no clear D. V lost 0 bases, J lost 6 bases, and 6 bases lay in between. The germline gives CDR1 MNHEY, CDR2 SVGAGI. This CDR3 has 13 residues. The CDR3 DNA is TGTGCCAGCAGTTACTCGTACGGTCAGCCCCAGCATTTT. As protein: CASSYSYGQPQHF.

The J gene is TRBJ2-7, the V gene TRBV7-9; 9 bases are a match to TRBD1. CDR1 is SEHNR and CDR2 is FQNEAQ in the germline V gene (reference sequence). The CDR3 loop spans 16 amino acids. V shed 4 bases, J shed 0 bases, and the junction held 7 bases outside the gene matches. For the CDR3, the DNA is TGTGCCAGCAGCTCCTCCGGGACAGGGTTCTCCTACGAGCAGTACGTC. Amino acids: CASSSSGTGFSYEQYV.

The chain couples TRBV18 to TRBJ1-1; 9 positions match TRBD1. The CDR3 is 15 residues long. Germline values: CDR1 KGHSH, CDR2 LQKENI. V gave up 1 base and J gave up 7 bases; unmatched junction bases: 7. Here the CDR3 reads CASSPQQGAGGEAFF. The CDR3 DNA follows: TGTGCCAGCTCACCACAACAGGGGGCGGGTGGTGAAGCTTTCTTT.

In DNA, the CDR3 is TGCAGCGTTGTCGGCGGGAACACCGGGGAGCTGTTTTTT. This codes for CSVVGGNTGELFF. The chain has TRBV29-1 and TRBJ2-2; D not resolved. The CDR3 loop spans 13 amino acids. V was shortened by 4 bases and J by 1 base, with 7 bases between the two germline ends. Germline loops: CDR1 SQVTM, CDR2 ANQGSEA.

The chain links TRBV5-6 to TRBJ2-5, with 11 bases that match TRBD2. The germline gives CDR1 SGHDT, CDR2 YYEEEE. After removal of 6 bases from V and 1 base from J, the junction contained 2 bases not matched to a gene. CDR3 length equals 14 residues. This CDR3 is CASKGLAAQETQYF. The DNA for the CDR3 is TGTGCCAGCAAGGGACTAGCGGCCCAAGAGACCCAGTACTTC.